Following are 2 T cell receptor beta chains from one sample sequenced in a study of beta chain features in type 1 diabetes (dated by TCRdb to 2016 to 2019). Library method: the immunoSEQ multiplex PCR assay. All of the isolated RNA was reverse transcribed with the High Capacity cDNA Reverse Transcription Kit, so expressed TCRB transcripts were sequenced. TCRdb carries this immuneACCESS record with in-frame sequences only. Its versions omit some clonotypes, under half of them owing to an unresolved V gene in the studies checked, with the rest unexplained. Present in this sample are hundreds of thousands of clones, roughly 12% of which were seen just once. Less than 0.02% of the sample rests with the top ten. Sequencing input: naive CD4+ T cells from blood. What this sample's cell subset or site label stands for: true naive CD4+ T cells. The receptors derive from a man aged 18 to 30 in good health.

This clone was counted between two and nine times. The chain couples TRBV7-2 to TRBJ2-6; D is undetermined. Trimming removed 1 base from V and 1 base from J, with 5 bases in between. The CDR3 runs to 15 residues. Germline CDR1 reads SGHTA; CDR2 reads FQGNSA. The CDR3 loop reads CASSLVSSGANVLTF. For the CDR3, the DNA is TGTGCCAGCAGCTTAGTGAGTTCTGGGGCCAACGTCCTGACTTTC.

The chain links TRBV7-2 to TRBJ1-1, with D unclear. Trimming took off 3 bases at V and 1 base at J, with 12 bases between the two ends. This CDR3 comprises 15 residues. Germline loops: CDR1 SGHTA, CDR2 FQGNSA. CDR3 amino acids: CASSFLYRRNTEAFF. The CDR3 region has the DNA TGTGCCAGCAGCTTTCTATATAGGAGGAACACTGAAGCTTTCTTT. Based on the CDR3 plus reference TRBV7-2 and TRBJ1-1, the full variable domain is GAGVSQSPSNKVTEKGKDVELRCDPISGHTALYWYRQSLGQGLEFLIYFQGNSAPDKSGLPSDRFSAERTGGSVSTLTIQRTQQEDSAVYLCASSFLYRRNTEAFFGQGTRLTVV.